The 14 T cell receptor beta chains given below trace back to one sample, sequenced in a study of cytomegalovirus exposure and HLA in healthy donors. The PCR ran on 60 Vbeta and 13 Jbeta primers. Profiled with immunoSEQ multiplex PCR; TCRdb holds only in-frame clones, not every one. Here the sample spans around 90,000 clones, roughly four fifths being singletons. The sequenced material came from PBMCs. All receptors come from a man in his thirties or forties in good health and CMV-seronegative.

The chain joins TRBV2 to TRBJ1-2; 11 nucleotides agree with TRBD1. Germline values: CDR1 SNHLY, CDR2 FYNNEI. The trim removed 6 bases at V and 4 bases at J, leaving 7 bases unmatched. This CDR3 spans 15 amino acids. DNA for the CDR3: TGTGCCAGCAGAGCCGGACAGGGGGCTTTCTATGGCTACACCTTC. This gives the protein CASRAGQGAFYGYTF.

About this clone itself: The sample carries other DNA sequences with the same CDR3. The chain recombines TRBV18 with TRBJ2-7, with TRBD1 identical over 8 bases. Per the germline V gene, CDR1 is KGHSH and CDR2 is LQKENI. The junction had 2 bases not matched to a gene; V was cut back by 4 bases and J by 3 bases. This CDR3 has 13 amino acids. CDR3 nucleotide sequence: TGTGCCAGCTCACTCACAGGGGGCTACGAGCAGTACGTC. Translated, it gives CASSLTGGYEQYV.

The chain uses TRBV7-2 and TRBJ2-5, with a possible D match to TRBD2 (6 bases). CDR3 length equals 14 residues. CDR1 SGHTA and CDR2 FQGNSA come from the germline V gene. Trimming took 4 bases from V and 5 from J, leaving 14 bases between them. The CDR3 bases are TGTGCCAGCAGCTCAGTCGGGGGAGGCGAGACCCAGTACTTC. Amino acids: CASSSVGGGETQYF.

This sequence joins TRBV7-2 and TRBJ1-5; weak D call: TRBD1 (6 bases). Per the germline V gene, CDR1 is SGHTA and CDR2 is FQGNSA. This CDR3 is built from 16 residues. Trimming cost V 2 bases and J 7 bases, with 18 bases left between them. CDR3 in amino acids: CASSLRGTAAGQPQHF. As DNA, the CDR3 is TGTGCCAGCAGCTTAAGGGGGACGGCCGCAGGGCAGCCCCAGCATTTT. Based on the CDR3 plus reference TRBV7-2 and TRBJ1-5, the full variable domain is GAGVSQSPSNKVTEKGKDVELRCDPISGHTALYWYRQSLGQGLEFLIYFQGNSAPDKSGLPSDRFSAERTGGSVSTLTIQRTQQEDSAVYLCASSLRGTAAGQPQHFGDGTRLSIL.

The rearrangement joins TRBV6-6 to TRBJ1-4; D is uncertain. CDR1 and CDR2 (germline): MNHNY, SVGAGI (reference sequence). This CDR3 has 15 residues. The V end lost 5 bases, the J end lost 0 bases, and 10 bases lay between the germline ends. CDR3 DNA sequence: TGTGCCAGCAGTCAAGTAGTCGCAACTAATGAAAAACTGTTTTTT. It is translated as CASSQVVATNEKLFF.

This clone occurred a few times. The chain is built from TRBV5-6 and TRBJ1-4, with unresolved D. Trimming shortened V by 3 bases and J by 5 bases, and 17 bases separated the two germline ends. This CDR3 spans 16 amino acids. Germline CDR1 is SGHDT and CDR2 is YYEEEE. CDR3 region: CASSSIGNSRNEKLFF. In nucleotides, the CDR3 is TGTGCCAGCAGCTCGATAGGAAACAGCAGAAATGAAAAACTGTTTTTT.

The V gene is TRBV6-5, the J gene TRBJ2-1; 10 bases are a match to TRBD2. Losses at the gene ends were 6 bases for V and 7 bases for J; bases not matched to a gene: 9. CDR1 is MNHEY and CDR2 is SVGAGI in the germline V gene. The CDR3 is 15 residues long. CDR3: CASRVTSGPGNEQFF. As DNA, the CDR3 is TGTGCCAGCAGAGTGACTAGCGGGCCAGGGAATGAGCAGTTCTTC.

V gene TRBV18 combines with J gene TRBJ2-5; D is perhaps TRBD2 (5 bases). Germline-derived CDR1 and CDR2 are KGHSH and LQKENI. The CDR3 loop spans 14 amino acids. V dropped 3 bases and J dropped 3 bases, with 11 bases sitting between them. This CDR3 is CASSPSEIEETQYF. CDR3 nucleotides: TGTGCCAGCTCACCTAGCGAAATTGAAGAGACCCAGTACTTC.

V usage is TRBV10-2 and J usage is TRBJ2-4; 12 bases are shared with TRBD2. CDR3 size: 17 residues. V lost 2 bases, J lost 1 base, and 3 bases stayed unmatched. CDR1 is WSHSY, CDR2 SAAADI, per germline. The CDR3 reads CASSEATSGSAKNIQYF. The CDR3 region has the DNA TGCGCCAGCAGTGAGGCGACTAGCGGGAGTGCCAAAAACATTCAGTACTTC.

CDR3 amino acids: CASADRGQNQPQHF. The CDR3, as DNA: TGTGCCAGCGCCGACAGAGGCCAGAATCAGCCCCAGCATTTT. The gene calls are TRBV25-1 and TRBJ1-5; a possible D gene is TRBD1 (5 bases). Trimming cost V 8 bases and J 4 bases, with 15 bases left between them. This CDR3 comprises 14 residues. Germline CDR1 reads MGHDK; CDR2 reads SYGVNS. Using reference TRBV25-1 and TRBJ1-5 for the parts outside the CDR3, the full variable domain is EADIYQTPRYLVIGTGKKITLECSQTMGHDKMYWYQQDPGMELHLIHYSYGVNSTEKGDLSSESTVSRIRTEHFPLTLESARPSHTSQYLCASADRGQNQPQHFGDGTRLSIL.

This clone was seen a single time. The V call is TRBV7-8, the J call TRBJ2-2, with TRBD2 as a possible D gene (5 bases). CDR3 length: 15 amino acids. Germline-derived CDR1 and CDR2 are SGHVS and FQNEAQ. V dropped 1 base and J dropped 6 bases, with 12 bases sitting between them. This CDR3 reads CASSLVRGFAGELFF. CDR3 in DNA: TGTGCCAGCAGCTTAGTAAGAGGGTTTGCCGGGGAGCTGTTTTTT.

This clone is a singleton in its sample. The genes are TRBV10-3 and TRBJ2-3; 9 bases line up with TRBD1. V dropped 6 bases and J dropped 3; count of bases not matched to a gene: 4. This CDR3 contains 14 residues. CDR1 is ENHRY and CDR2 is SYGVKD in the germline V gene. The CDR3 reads CAIRDGTGTDTQYF. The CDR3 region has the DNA TGTGCCATCAGAGACGGGACAGGGACAGATACGCAGTATTTT.

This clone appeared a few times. CDR3 nucleotide sequence: TGTGCCAGCAGTTACTCGGAGCCCCGAGAGACCCAGTACTTC. It is translated as CASSYSEPRETQYF. The V and J genes are TRBV6-5 and TRBJ2-5; D remains ambiguous. Germline values: CDR1 MNHEY, CDR2 SVGAGI. Trimming removed 0 bases at V and 4 bases at J, with 9 bases between. The CDR3 contains 14 residues.

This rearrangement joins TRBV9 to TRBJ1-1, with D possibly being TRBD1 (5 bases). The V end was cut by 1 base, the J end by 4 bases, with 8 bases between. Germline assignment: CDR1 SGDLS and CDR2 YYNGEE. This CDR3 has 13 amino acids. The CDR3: CASSVMGGTEAFF. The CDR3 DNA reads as TGTGCCAGCAGCGTAATGGGGGGCACTGAAGCTTTCTTT.